This TCR beta chain originates from a study of blood T cell repertoires in COVID-19. Study-level background: Samples representing acute and convalescent COVID-19 were sourced from the United States, Italy and Spain. PBMCs, B-cell-depleted T cells, or T cells were the source of the cDNA or gDNA that made up the material.

Sequenced by immunoSEQ multiplex PCR; TCRdb stores in-frame clones only, minus some. The sample shows about 89,000 clones, more than 80% of them seen only once. Germline lookup yields CDR1 SGHRS and CDR2 YFSETQ. The CDR3 spans 15 residues. J gave up 4 bases and V 3 bases, and 4 bases lay outside the gene matches. Sequencing was performed on peripheral blood. The origin of this receptor is a woman of 80 years or more with acute or convalescent COVID-19. This chain connects TRBV5-1 to TRBJ2-1; 10 bases are shared with TRBD1. CDR3 DNA: TGCGCCAGCAGCTCCCCGGGACAGGGGTACAATGAGCAGTTCTTC. Encoded protein: CASSSPGQGYNEQFF.